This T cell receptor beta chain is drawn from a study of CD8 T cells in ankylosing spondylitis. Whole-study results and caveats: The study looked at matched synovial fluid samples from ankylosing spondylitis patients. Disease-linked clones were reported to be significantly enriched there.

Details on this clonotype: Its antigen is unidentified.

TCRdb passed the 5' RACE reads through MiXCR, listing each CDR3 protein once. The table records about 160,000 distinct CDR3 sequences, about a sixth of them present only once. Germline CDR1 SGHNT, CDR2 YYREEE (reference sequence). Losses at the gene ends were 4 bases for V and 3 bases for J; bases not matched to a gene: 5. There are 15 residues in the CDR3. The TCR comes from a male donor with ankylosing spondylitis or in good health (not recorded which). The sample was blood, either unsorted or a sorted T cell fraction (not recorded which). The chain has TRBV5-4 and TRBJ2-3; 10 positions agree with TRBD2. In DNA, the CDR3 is TGTGCCAGCAGCGGAAAGCGGGAGGGGACAGATACGCAGTATTTT. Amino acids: CASSGKREGTDTQYF.